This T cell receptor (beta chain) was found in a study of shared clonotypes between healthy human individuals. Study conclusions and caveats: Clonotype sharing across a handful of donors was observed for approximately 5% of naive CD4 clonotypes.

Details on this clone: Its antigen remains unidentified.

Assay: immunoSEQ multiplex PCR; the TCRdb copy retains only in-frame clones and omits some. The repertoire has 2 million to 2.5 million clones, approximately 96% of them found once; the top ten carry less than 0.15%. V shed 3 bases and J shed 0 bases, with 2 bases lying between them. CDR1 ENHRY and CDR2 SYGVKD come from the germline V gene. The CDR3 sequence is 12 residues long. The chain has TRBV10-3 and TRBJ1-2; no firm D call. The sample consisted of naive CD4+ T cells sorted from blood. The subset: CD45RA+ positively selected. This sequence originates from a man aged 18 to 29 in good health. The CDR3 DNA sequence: TGTGCCATCAGTGAAACTAACTATGGCTACACCTTC. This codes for CAISETNYGYTF.